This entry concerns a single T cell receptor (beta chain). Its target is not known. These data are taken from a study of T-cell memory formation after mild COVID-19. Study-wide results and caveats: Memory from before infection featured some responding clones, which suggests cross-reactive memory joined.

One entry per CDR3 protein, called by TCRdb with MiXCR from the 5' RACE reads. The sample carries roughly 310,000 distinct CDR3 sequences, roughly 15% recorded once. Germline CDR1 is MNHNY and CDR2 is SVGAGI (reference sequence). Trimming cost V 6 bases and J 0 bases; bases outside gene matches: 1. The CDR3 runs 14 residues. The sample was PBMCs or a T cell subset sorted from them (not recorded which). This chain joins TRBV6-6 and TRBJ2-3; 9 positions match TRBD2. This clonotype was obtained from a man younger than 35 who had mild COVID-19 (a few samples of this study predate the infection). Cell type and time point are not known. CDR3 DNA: TGTGCCAGCAGGCGGGGGGGGAGCACAGATACGCAGTATTTT. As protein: CASRRGGSTDTQYF.